Each of the 29 T cell receptor beta chains below was sequenced from the same sample in a study of T-cell reconstitution after alpha-beta-depleted transplantation in children. Preparing the TCRbeta library involved the use of unique molecular identifiers. TCRdb analysed the PCR reads with MiXCR anew, one entry per CDR3 protein. Among around 94,000 distinct CDR3 sequences listed, approximately 6% were seen once. The sample here was PBMCs, mostly from graft donor cells, taken 60 days after TCRalphabeta/CD19-depleted stem cell transplant. All receptors derive from a female patient aged 2 to 10 who had a stem cell transplant for Fanconi anemia, so the T cells may come from the graft donor.

The chain links TRBV12-3 or TRBV12-4 to TRBJ1-5; perhaps TRBD1 as D (5 bases). The CDR3 covers 13 residues. The V and J ends lost 4 bases and 6 bases respectively, with 10 bases between them. Here the CDR3 reads CASSSQAPQPQHF. Written as DNA, the CDR3 is TGTGCCAGCAGTTCACAGGCTCCTCAGCCCCAGCATTTT.

This clonotype was picked up many times. This sequence joins TRBV18 and TRBJ2-2; D possibly corresponds to TRBD2 (5 bases). Per germline, CDR1 KGHSH and CDR2 LQKENI. Trimming left V 3 bases short and J 3 bases short, with 11 bases between. This CDR3 is built from 15 residues. Here the CDR3 DNA reads TGTGCCAGCTCACCCCCTCGGAGGTACACCGGGGAGCTGTTTTTT. This gives the protein CASSPPRRYTGELFF.

This clonotype was seen at least ten times. The genes are TRBV25-1 and TRBJ2-5; D is perhaps TRBD2 (6 bases). The CDR3 sequence is 15 residues long. Per the germline V gene, CDR1 is MGHDK and CDR2 is SYGVNS. V lost 3 bases to trimming and J lost 2 bases, with 13 bases between them. Here the CDR3 reads CASSDPHSGQETQYF. In DNA form, the CDR3 reads TGTGCCAGCAGTGATCCTCATAGCGGACAAGAGACCCAGTACTTC.

This clonotype was found many times. This chain joins TRBV27 and TRBJ2-1; possibly TRBD2 for D (6 bases). The CDR3 sequence is 14 residues long. Deletions cut 3 bases from V and 8 bases from J, with 14 bases between. Germline V gene data show CDR1 as MNHEY and CDR2 as SMNVEV (reference sequence). CDR3 coding DNA: TGTGCCAGCAGTTTCATTTTCCCGGGGGATGAGCAGTTCTTC. Translated, it gives CASSFIFPGDEQFF.

This clonotype was recorded at least ten times. The chain couples TRBV10-3 to TRBJ2-1; TRBD1 agrees at 9 bases. The CDR3 sequence is 14 residues long. Germline CDR1 and CDR2: ENHRY and SYGVKD. The V gene end was trimmed by 6 bases and the J gene end by 3 bases; junction bases not matched to a gene: 3. DNA of the CDR3: TGTGCCATCAGCCGGGACAGGGACTACAATGAGCAGTTCTTC. Its protein is CAISRDRDYNEQFF.

V gene TRBV4-2 combines with J gene TRBJ1-3, with D hard to call. From germline, CDR1 is LGHNA and CDR2 YNFKEQ. V shed 1 base and J shed 2 bases, with 24 bases lying between them. CDR3 length: 20 residues. This CDR3 is CASSQATGRDLVTAGNTIYF. In nucleotides, the CDR3 is TGTGCCAGCAGCCAAGCAACCGGGAGAGATTTGGTGACGGCTGGAAACACCATATATTTT.

This clonotype occurred many times. The rearrangement uses TRBV12-3 or TRBV12-4 and TRBJ2-2; 8 bases map to TRBD2. The CDR3 contains 18 residues. Trimming at V came to 5 bases and at J to 6 bases, leaving 17 bases not matched to a gene. The CDR3 DNA reads as TGTGCCAGCAGTCAGTTGGGGGGACTAGGACGCAACCCCGGGGAGCTGTTTTTT. This encodes CASSQLGGLGRNPGELFF.

This clonotype was observed at least ten times. The J gene is TRBJ2-7, the V gene TRBV12-3 or TRBV12-4, with D unclear. The CDR3 is made up of 13 amino acids. Trimming left V 6 bases short and J 2 bases short, with 11 bases between. CDR3 in amino acids: CASSKGLTYEQYF. CDR3 DNA sequence: TGTGCCAGCAGCAAAGGCCTAACCTACGAGCAGTACTTC.

The genes are TRBV18 and TRBJ2-6, with 7 nucleotides matching TRBD2. CDR3 length equals 18 residues. Germline-derived CDR1 and CDR2 are KGHSH and LQKENI. V shed 6 bases and J 0 bases; nucleotides not matched to a gene: 11. DNA for the CDR3: TGTGCCAGCTCCCGCCCCACTAGCGCGAGCTCTGGGGCCAACGTCCTGACTTTC. Protein: CASSRPTSASSGANVLTF. The full variable domain, rest sourced from reference TRBV18 and TRBJ2-6, is NAGVMQNPRHLVRRRGQEARLRCSPMKGHSHVYWYRQLPEEGLKFMVYLQKENIIDESGMPKERFSAEFPKEGPSILRIQQVVRGDSAAYFCASSRPTSASSGANVLTFGAGSRLTVL.

This clonotype was seen at least ten times. Mismatch with germline at one junction end may stem from a read error. CDR3 in DNA: TGTGCCAGCAGTACAGCCGAGGGTTCAGTGTGG. Its protein is CASSTAEGSVW. This chain links TRBV28 with TRBJ2-7; TRBD2 is a possible D gene (5 bases). This CDR3 has 11 residues. Germline CDR1 and CDR2: MDHEN and SYDVKM.

This clonotype has a count of ten or more. V gene TRBV5-1 combines with J gene TRBJ2-1; 11 bases fit TRBD2. Trimming at V came to 4 bases and at J to 4 bases, leaving 10 bases not matched to a gene. CDR1 and CDR2 from the germline V gene are SGHRS and YFSETQ. This CDR3 has 17 amino acids. CDR3 loop: CASSTYALAGGYNEQFF. The CDR3 region has the DNA TGCGCCAGCAGCACCTACGCTCTAGCGGGAGGATACAATGAGCAGTTCTTC.

This clonotype was seen a few times. V is TRBV7-2 and J is TRBJ2-7, with 7 bases aligning to TRBD2. CDR1 is SGHTA, CDR2 FQGNSA, per germline. This CDR3 is 15 amino acids long. V was clipped by 5 bases and J by 3 bases; unmatched bases: 10. CDR3 sequence: CASSIIKRGLYEQYF. The CDR3 DNA follows: TGTGCCAGCAGCATCATCAAGCGGGGACTCTACGAGCAGTACTTC.

The rearrangement uses TRBV12-3 or TRBV12-4 and TRBJ1-2; D ambiguous. This CDR3 has 14 amino acids. V lost 3 bases, J lost 4 bases, and 12 bases lay in between. This chain's CDR3 is CASSLRKGVYGYTF. CDR3 nucleotide sequence: TGTGCCAGCAGTTTGCGAAAGGGTGTCTATGGCTACACCTTC.

This clonotype appeared many times. J is TRBJ1-1 and V is TRBV5-1, with D perhaps TRBD1 (5 bases). CDR1 and CDR2 from the germline V gene are SGHRS and YFSETQ. The CDR3 runs to 13 residues. Trimming took 4 bases from V and 5 from J, leaving 12 bases between them. CDR3 amino acids: CASSLGGGTEAFF. CDR3 DNA sequence: TGCGCCAGCAGCCTGGGCGGGGGAACTGAAGCTTTCTTT.

In its sample, this clonotype was seen a few times. The chain uses TRBV7-2 and TRBJ2-4, with 13 bases matching TRBD2. Trimming at V came to 0 bases and at J to 2 bases, leaving 7 bases not matched to a gene. The germline V gene has CDR1 SGHTA and CDR2 FQGNSA. CDR3 size: 19 residues. CDR3 DNA: TGTGCCAGCAGCTTAGCTTCGACTAGCGGGAGGATCCCCAAAAACATTCAGTACTTC. This sequence encodes CASSLASTSGRIPKNIQYF.

This clonotype was seen many times. The J gene is TRBJ2-2, the V gene TRBV6-2 or TRBV6-3; no clear D. From germline, CDR1 is MNHEY and CDR2 SVGEGT. Deletions cut 4 bases from V and 1 base from J, with 10 bases between. There are 15 residues in the CDR3. CDR3 sequence reads: CASSSVRGNTGELFF. CDR3 DNA: TGTGCCAGCAGTTCAGTCAGAGGGAACACCGGGGAGCTGTTTTTT.

This clonotype was seen at least ten times. V and J are TRBV5-1 and TRBJ2-7; D perhaps matches TRBD1 (6 bases). The CDR3 is 14 amino acids. The germline V gene encodes CDR1 SGHRS and CDR2 YFSETQ. Trimming removed 1 base at V and 3 bases at J, with 11 bases between. CDR3 in DNA: TGCGCCAGCAGCTTGCGGACAGACCTCTACGAGCAGTACTTC. Translation: CASSLRTDLYEQYF.

This clonotype was recorded many times. The chain carries TRBV2 and TRBJ2-3, with D uncertain. Trimming shortened V by 4 bases and J by 6 bases, and 14 bases separated the two germline ends. CDR1 is SNHLY and CDR2 is FYNNEI in the germline V gene. The CDR3 runs to 14 residues. CDR3 nucleotide sequence: TGTGCCAGCAGTGCAGACTCGGCGTACGATACGCAGTATTTT. Protein product: CASSADSAYDTQYF.

This clonotype was detected a few times. The J gene is TRBJ2-3, the V gene TRBV5-1; 10 nucleotides agree with TRBD2. J was trimmed by 3 bases and V by 2 bases; bases with no gene match: 6. This CDR3 has 16 amino acids. Germline CDR1 is SGHRS and CDR2 is YFSETQ. CDR3 coding DNA: TGCGCCAGCAGCTTCGTTAGCGGGGGGAATACAGATACGCAGTATTTT. The encoded protein is CASSFVSGGNTDTQYF. The full variable domain, completed using reference TRBV5-1 and TRBJ2-3, is KAGVTQTPRYLIKTRGQQVTLSCSPISGHRSVSWYQQTPGQGLQFLFEYFSETQRNKGNFPGRFSGRQFSNSRSEMNVSTLELGDSALYLCASSFVSGGNTDTQYFGPGTRLTVL.

The gene calls are TRBV30 and TRBJ2-6; a possible D gene is TRBD2 (5 bases). CDR3 length equals 17 residues. The germline CDR1 and CDR2 sequences are GTSNPN and SVGIG (reference sequence). In DNA, the CDR3 is TGTGCGGCGCAACCCTGGGCGGAGGCGAGCGGGGCCAACGTCCTGACTTTC. It translates to CAAQPWAEASGANVLTF.

At least ten counts were recorded for this clonotype. CDR3: CSTVSGTGYGEQYF. Written as DNA, the CDR3 is TGCAGCACCGTCTCCGGGACAGGGTATGGCGAGCAGTACTTC. This chain uses TRBV29-1 with TRBJ2-7; TRBD1 agrees at 9 bases. Trimming took 8 bases from V and 6 from J; bases not matched to a gene: 14. CDR3 length equals 14 residues. Germline V CDR1 and CDR2: SQVTM, ANQGSEA.

V gene TRBV15 combines with J gene TRBJ2-1; D call uncertain. The V end was cut by 0 bases, the J end by 0 bases, with 3 bases between. The length of the CDR3 is 14 residues. Looked up from germline, CDR1 is LNHNV and CDR2 is YYDKDF (reference sequence). CDR3: CATSRDLSYNEQFF. CDR3 coding DNA: TGTGCCACCAGCAGAGACCTCTCCTACAATGAGCAGTTCTTC.

This clonotype appeared a few times. The chain has TRBV7-2 and TRBJ2-3; D gene uncertain. CDR3 length: 13 amino acids. Germline-derived CDR1 and CDR2 are SGHTA and FQGNSA. V lost 5 bases and J lost 6, with 12 bases in between. CDR3 DNA sequence: TGTGCCAGCAGCCTTCGGGTTTCGGATACGCAGTATTTT. Translating it yields CASSLRVSDTQYF.

Concerning this clonotype: Germline is not matched at one junction end, which may reflect a read error. The rearrangement joins TRBV12-3 or TRBV12-4 to TRBJ2-5; either TRBD1 or TRBD2 may supply D (6 bases each). CDR3 length: 14 residues. The CDR3 loop reads CASSLRGAKETRYF. Written as DNA, the CDR3 is TGTGCCAGCAGTTTAAGGGGGGCGAAAGAGACCCGGTACTTC.

This clonotype occurred many times. The chain combines TRBV28 with TRBJ1-5; a weak D match, TRBD1 (5 bases). The germline gives CDR1 MDHEN, CDR2 SYDVKM. The CDR3 runs 13 residues. Trimming took off 6 bases at V and 2 bases at J, with 8 bases between the two ends. CDR3 protein: CASRRDGNQPQHF. The CDR3 region has the DNA TGTGCCAGCAGGAGGGACGGCAATCAGCCCCAGCATTTT.

This rearrangement joins TRBV18 to TRBJ2-7, with D possibly matching TRBD1 (5 bases). Germline V gives CDR1 KGHSH, CDR2 LQKENI. This CDR3 is built from 14 residues. V was cut by 3 bases and J by 3 bases, with 12 bases left in between. CDR3 sequence reads: CASSPGRVGYEQYF. CDR3 coding DNA: TGTGCCAGCTCACCTGGCAGGGTCGGCTACGAGCAGTACTTC.

The rearrangement joins TRBV7-9 to TRBJ2-1; 9 bases agree with TRBD2. After removal of 1 base from V and 9 bases from J, the junction contained 7 bases not matched to a gene. The CDR3 totals 15 residues. The V gene's germline CDR1 is SEHNR and CDR2 FQNEAQ (reference sequence). The CDR3 loop is CASSLVRGGAGEQFF. CDR3 DNA sequence: TGTGCCAGCAGCTTAGTGCGCGGGGGGGCCGGTGAGCAGTTCTTC. The full variable domain, in which reference TRBV7-9 and TRBJ2-1 provide the parts outside the CDR3, is DTGVSQNPRHKITKRGQNVTFRCDPISEHNRLYWYRQTLGQGPEFLTYFQNEAQLEKSRLLSDRFSAERPKGSFSTLEIQRTEQGDSAMYLCASSLVRGGAGEQFFGPGTRLTVL.

The gene calls are TRBV15 and TRBJ2-1; 9 bases agree with TRBD1. Germline loops: CDR1 LNHNV, CDR2 YYDKDF (reference sequence). The CDR3 consists of 15 residues. V lost 0 bases, J lost 8 bases, and 5 bases stayed unmatched. The CDR3 coding sequence is TGTGCCACCAGCAGAGAGGACAGGGGAGGTCATGAGCAGTTCTTC. Translation gives CATSREDRGGHEQFF. Combining the CDR3 with reference TRBV15 and TRBJ2-1 gives the whole variable domain DAMVIQNPRYQVTQFGKPVTLSCSQTLNHNVMYWYQQKSSQAPKLLFHYYDKDFNNEADTPDNFQSRRPNTSFCFLDIRSPGLGDTAMYLCATSREDRGGHEQFFGPGTRLTVL.

This clonotype was seen at least ten times. The chain couples TRBV12-3 or TRBV12-4 to TRBJ2-7; 9 bases match TRBD2. V was clipped by 5 bases and J by 2 bases; unmatched bases: 7. The CDR3 spans 15 residues. The CDR3 nucleotides read TGTGCCAGCAGTCTCTTAGCGGGAGAGACCTACGAGCAGTACTTC. It specifies CASSLLAGETYEQYF.